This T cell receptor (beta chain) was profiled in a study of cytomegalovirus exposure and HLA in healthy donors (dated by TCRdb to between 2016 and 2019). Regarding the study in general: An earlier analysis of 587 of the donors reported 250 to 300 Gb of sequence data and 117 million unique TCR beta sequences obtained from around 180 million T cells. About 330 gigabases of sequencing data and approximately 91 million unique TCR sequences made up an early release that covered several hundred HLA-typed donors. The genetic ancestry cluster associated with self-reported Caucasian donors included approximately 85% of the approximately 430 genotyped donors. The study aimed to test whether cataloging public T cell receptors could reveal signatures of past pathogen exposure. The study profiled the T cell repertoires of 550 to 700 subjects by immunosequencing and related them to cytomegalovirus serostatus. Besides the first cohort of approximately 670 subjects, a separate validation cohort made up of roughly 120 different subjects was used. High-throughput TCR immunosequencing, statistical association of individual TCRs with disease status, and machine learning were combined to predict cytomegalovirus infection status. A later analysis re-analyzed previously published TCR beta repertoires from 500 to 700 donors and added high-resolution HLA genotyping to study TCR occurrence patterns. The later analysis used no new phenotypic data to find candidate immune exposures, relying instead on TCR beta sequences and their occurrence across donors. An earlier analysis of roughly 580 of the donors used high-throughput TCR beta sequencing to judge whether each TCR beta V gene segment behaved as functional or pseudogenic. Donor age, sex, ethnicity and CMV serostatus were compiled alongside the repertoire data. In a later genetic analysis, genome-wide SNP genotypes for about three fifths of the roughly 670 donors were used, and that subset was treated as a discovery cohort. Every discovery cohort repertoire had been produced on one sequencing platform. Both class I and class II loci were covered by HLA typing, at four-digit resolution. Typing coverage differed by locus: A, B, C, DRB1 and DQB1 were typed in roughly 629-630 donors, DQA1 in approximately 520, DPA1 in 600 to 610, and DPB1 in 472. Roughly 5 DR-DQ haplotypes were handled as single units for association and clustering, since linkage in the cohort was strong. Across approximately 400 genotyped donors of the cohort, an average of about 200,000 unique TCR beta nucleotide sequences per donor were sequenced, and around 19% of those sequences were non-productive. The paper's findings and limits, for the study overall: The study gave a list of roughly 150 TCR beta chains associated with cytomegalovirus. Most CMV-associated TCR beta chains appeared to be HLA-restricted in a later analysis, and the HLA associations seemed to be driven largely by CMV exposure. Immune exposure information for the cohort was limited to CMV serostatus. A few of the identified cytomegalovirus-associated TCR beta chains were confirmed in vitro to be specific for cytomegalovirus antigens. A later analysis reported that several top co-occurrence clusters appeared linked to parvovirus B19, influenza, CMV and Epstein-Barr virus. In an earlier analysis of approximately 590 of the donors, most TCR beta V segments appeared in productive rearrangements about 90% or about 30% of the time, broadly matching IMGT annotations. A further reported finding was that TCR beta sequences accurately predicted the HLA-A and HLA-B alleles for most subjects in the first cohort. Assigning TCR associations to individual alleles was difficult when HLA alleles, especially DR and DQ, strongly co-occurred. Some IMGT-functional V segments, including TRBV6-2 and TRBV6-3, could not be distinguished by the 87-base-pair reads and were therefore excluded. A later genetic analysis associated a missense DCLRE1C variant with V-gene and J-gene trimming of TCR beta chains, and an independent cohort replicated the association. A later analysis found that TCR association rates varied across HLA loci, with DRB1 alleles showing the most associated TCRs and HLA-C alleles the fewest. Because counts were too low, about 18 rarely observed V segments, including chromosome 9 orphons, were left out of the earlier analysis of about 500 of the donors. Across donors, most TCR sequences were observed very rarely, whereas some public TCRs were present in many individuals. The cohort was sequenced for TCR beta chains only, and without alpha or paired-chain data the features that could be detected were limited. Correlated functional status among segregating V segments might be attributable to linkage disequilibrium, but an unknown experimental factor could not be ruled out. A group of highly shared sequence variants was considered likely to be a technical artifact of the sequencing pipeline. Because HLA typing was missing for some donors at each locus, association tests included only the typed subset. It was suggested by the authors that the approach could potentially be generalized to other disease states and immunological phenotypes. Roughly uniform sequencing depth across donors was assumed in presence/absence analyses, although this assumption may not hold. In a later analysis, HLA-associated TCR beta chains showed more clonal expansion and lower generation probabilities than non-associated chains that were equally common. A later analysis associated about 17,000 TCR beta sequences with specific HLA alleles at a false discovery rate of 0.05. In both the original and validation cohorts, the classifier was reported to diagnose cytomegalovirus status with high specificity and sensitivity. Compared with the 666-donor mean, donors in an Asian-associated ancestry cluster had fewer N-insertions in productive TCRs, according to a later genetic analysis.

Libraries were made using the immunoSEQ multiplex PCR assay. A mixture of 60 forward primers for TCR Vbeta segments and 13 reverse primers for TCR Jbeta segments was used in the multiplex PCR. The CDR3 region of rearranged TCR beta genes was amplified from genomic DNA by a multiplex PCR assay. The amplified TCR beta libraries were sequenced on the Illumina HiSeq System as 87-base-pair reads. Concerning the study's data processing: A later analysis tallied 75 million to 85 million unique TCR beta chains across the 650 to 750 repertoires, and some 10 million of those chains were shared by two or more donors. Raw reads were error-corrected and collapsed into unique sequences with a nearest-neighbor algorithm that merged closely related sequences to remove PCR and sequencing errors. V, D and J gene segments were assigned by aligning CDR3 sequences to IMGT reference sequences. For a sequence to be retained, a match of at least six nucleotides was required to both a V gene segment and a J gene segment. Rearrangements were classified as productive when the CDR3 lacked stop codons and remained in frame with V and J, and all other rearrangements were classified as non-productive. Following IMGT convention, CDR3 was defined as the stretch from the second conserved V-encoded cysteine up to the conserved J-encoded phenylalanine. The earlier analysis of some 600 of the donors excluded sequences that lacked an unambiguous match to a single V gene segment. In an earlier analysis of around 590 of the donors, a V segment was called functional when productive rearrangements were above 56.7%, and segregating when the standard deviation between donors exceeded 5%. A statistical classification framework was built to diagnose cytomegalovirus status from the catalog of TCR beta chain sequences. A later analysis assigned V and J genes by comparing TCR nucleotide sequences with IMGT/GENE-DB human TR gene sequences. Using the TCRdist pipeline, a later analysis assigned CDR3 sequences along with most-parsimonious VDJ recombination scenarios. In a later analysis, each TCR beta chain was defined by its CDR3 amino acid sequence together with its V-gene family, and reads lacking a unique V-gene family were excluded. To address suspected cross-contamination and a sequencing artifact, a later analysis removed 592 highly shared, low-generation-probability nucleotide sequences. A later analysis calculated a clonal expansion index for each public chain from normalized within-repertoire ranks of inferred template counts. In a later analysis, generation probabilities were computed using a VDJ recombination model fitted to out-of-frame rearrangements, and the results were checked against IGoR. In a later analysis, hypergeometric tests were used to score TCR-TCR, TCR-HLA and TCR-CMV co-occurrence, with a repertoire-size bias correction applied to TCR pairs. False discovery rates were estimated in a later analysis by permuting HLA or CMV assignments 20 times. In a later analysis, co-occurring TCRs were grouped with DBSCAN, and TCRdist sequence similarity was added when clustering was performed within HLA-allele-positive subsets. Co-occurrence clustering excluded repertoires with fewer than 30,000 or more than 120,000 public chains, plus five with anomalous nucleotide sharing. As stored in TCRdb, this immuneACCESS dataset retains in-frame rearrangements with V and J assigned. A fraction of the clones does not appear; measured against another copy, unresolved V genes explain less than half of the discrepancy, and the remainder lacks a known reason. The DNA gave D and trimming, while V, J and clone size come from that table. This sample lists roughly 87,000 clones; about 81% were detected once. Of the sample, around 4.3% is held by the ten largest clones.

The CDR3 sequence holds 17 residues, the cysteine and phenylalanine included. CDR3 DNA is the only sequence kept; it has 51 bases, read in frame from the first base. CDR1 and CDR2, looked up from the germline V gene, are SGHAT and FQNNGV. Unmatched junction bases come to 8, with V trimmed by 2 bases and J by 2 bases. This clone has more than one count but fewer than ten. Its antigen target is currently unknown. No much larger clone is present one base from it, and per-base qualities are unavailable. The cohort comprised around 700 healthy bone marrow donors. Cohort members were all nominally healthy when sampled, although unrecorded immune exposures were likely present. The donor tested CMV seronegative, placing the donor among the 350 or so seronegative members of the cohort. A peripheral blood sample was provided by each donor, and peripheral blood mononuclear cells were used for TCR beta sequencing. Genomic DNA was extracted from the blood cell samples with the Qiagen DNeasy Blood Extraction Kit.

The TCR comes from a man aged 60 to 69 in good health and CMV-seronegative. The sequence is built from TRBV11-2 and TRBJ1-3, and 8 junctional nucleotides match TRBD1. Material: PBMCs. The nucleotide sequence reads TGTGCCAGCAGCTTATTCTCCCAGGGGGCCACTGGAAACACCATATATTTT. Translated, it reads CASSLFSQGATGNTIYF.